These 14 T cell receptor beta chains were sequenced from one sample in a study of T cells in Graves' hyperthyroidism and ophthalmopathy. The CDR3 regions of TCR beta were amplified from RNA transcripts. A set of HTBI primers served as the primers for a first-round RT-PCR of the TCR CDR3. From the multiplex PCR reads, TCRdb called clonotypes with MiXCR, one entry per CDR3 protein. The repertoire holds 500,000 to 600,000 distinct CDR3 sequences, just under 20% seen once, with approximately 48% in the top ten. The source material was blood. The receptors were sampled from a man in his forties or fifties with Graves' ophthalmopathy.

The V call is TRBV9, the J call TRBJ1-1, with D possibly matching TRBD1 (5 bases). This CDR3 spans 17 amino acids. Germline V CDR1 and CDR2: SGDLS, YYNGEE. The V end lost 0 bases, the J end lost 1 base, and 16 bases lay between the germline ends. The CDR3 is CASSVARPDGQNTEAFF. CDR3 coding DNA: TGTGCCAGCAGCGTAGCTCGCCCGGACGGACAGAACACTGAAGCTTTCTTT.

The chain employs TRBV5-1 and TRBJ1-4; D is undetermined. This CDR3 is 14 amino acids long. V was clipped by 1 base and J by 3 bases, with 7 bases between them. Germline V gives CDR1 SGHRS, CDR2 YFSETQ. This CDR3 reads CASSLSASNEKLFF. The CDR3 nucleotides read TGCGCCAGCAGCTTGTCCGCCTCTAATGAAAAACTGTTTTTT.

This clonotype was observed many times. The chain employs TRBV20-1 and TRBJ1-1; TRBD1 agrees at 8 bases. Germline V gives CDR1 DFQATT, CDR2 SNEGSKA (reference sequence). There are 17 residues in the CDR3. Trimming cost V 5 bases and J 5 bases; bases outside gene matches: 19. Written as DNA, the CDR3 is TGCAGTGCTTTAGGGGAGAAAAACAGGGGGATTAGAACTGAAGCTTTCTTT. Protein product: CSALGEKNRGIRTEAFF.

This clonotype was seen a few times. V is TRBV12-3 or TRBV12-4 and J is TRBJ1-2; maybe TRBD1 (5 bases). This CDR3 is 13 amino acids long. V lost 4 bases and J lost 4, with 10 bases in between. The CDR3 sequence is CASSYRSSYGYTF. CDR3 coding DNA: TGTGCCAGCAGTTACAGGTCAAGCTATGGCTACACCTTC.

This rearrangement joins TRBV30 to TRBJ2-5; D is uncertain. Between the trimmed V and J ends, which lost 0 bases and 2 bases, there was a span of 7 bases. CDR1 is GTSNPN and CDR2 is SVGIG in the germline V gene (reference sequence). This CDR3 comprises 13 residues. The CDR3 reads CAWSVNSQETQYF. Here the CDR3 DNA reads TGTGCCTGGAGTGTAAACAGTCAAGAGACCCAGTACTTC. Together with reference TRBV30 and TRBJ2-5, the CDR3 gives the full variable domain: SQTIHQWPATLVQPVGSPLSLECTVEGTSNPNLYWYRQAAGRGLQLLFYSVGIGQISSEVPQNLSASRPQDRQFILSSKKLLLSDSGFYLCAWSVNSQETQYFGPGTRLLVL.

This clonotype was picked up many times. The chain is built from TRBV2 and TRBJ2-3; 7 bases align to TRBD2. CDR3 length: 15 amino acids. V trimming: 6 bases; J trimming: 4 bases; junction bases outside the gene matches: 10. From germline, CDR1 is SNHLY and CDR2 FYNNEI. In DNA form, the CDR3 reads TGTGCCAGCAGGGAGACCGGACTAGATGCAGATACGCAGTATTTT. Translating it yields CASRETGLDADTQYF.

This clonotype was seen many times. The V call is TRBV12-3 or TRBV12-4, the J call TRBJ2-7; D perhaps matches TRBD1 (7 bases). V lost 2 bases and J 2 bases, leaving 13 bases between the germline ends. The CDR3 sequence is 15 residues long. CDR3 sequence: CASSLSRGRTYEQYF. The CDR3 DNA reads TGTGCCAGCAGTTTAAGCAGGGGGAGGACCTACGAGCAGTACTTC.

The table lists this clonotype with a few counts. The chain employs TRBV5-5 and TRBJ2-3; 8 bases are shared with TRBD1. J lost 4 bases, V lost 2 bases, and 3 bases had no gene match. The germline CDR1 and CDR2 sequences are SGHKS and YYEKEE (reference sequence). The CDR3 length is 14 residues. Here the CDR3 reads CASSFDRGADTQYF. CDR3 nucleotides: TGTGCCAGCAGCTTTGACAGGGGCGCAGATACGCAGTATTTT.

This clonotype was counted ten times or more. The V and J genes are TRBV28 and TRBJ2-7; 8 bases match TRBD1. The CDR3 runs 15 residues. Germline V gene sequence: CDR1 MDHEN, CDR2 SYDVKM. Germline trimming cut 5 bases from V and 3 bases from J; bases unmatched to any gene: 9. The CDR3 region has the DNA TGTGCCAGCAGTACCCCGGGACAGGCGATCTACGAGCAGTACTTC. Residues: CASSTPGQAIYEQYF.

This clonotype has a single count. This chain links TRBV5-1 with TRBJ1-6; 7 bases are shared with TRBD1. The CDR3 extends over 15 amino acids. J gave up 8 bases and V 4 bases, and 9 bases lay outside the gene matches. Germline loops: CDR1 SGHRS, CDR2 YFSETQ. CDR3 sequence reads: CASSRGGTEDSPLHF. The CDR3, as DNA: TGCGCCAGCAGCAGGGGGGGGACAGAGGATTCACCCCTCCACTTT.

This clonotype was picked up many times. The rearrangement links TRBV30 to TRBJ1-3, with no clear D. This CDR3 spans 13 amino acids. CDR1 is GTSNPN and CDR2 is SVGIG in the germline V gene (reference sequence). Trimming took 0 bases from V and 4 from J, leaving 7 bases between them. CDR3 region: CAWSVAGGNTIYF. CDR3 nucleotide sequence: TGTGCCTGGAGTGTAGCGGGGGGAAACACCATATATTTT.

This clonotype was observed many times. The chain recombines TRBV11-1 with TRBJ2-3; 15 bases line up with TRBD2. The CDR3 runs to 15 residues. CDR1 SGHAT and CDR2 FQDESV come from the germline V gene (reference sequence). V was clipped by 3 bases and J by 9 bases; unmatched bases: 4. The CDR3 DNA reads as TGTGCCAGCAGCTTCGGACTAGCGGGAGGGGACACGCAGTATTTT. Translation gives CASSFGLAGGDTQYF.

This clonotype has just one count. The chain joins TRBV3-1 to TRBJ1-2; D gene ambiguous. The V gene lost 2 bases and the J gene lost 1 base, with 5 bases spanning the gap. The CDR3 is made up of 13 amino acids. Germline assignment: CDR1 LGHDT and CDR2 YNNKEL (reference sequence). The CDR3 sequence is CASSQSLNYGYTF. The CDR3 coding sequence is TGTGCCAGCAGCCAAAGCCTTAACTATGGCTACACCTTC.

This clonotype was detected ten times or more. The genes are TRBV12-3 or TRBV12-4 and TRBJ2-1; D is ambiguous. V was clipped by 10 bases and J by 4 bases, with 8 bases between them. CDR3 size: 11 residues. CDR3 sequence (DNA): TGTGCCACGACGGTGTACAATGAGCAGTTCTTC. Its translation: CATTVYNEQFF.